Following are 17 T cell receptor beta chains from one sample sequenced in a study of spatial heterogeneity in lung cancer (dated by TCRdb to between 2018 and 2021). Sample time point, as interpreted from the label and publication: sample taken at primary tumor resection. Whole RNA extracted from tumor and nontumor lung tissue, or from cryopreserved PBMC samples, was used for TCR sequencing without cell sorting. Libraries were made using 5' RACE. Sequencer: NextSeq 500. TCRdb reprocessed the public reads (quality trimming at Q25 with fastp, clone calling with MiXCR) and kept in-frame beta chains. For every CDR3 protein sequence, its rows merge into one entry that carries the most common genes and DNA. In this sample the table shows more than 20,000 distinct CDR3 sequences, 3.5% to 5.5% of which occur a single time. The top ten hold approximately 35% of the sample. The sample in question was PBMCs, obtained at surgery. The source of these receptors is a male donor with early-stage non-small cell lung cancer.

This clonotype showed up many times. The chain carries TRBV20-1 and TRBJ1-2; no definite D call. Trimming left V 0 bases short and J 8 bases short, with 13 bases between. In germline, CDR1 is DFQATT, CDR2 SNEGSKA (reference sequence). CDR3 length: 13 residues. The CDR3 DNA reads TGCAGTGCTAGAGACGGGATTGGAAGGGGCTACACCTTC. Its translation: CSARDGIGRGYTF.

This clonotype was counted ten times or more. V is TRBV9 and J is TRBJ2-5; 9 positions match TRBD2. V shed 2 bases and J 4 bases; nucleotides not matched to a gene: 9. Germline loops: CDR1 SGDLS, CDR2 YYNGEE. The CDR3 is made up of 16 amino acids. CDR3 sequence reads: CASSVSAGGPPETQYF. In DNA form, the CDR3 reads TGTGCCAGCAGCGTGTCGGCGGGAGGGCCCCCAGAGACCCAGTACTTC.

The table lists this clonotype with many counts. The rearrangement uses TRBV5-1 and TRBJ2-7, with 9 bases matching TRBD1. The CDR3 extends over 15 amino acids. Germline V gene lookup returns CDR1 SGHRS and CDR2 YFSETQ. The V and J ends lost 1 base and 7 bases, in that order; junction bases with no gene match: 9. This CDR3 is CASSLSAGQGGEQYF. The CDR3 DNA reads TGCGCCAGCAGCTTGAGTGCGGGACAGGGCGGGGAGCAGTACTTC. Drawing the rest from reference TRBV5-1 and TRBJ2-7, the complete variable domain is KAGVTQTPRYLIKTRGQQVTLSCSPISGHRSVSWYQQTPGQGLQFLFEYFSETQRNKGNFPGRFSGRQFSNSRSEMNVSTLELGDSALYLCASSLSAGQGGEQYFGPGTRLTVT.

V is TRBV5-4 and J is TRBJ2-3; the match to TRBD2 covers 7 bases. The trim removed 5 bases at V and 0 bases at J, leaving 9 bases unmatched. The CDR3 length is 16 residues. CDR1 SGHNT and CDR2 YYREEE come from the germline V gene (reference sequence). The CDR3 sequence is CASSLRLAASTDTQYF. DNA for the CDR3: TGTGCCAGCAGTTTACGTCTAGCGGCTAGCACAGATACGCAGTATTTT.

This chain joins TRBV6-6 and TRBJ1-1; perhaps TRBD1 as D (5 bases). This CDR3 is built from 15 residues. Germline values: CDR1 MNHNY, CDR2 SVGAGI (reference sequence). V shed 6 bases and J shed 1 base, with 15 bases lying between them. CDR3 DNA sequence: TGTGCCAGCAGACTGAAGAAGGACACGAACACTGAAGCTTTCTTT. This sequence encodes CASRLKKDTNTEAFF.

This clonotype was seen repeatedly, ten times or more. The rearrangement uses TRBV6-2 or TRBV6-3 and TRBJ1-2; D is undetermined. Trimming removed 2 bases at V and 0 bases at J, with 16 bases between. CDR3 size: 17 residues. Germline V gives CDR1 MNHEY, CDR2 SVGEGT. Here the CDR3 reads CASSYGWRKFSNYGYTF. The CDR3 nucleotides are TGTGCCAGCAGTTACGGGTGGCGGAAGTTTTCTAACTATGGCTACACCTTC.

This clonotype was seen ten or more times. The chain joins TRBV18 to TRBJ2-7; D is uncertain. Germline assignment: CDR1 KGHSH and CDR2 LQKENI. Between the trimmed V and J ends, which lost 2 bases and 0 bases, there was a span of 5 bases. The CDR3 covers 13 residues. CDR3 sequence reads: CASSPVGSYEQYF. In nucleotides, the CDR3 is TGTGCCAGCTCACCAGTCGGCTCCTACGAGCAGTACTTC.

This clonotype was found many times. The rearrangement joins TRBV7-2 to TRBJ1-1, with D tentatively TRBD1 (5 bases). The germline CDR1 and CDR2 sequences are SGHTA and FQGNSA. Trimming stripped 4 bases from V and 11 bases from J, with 14 bases between. This CDR3 region has 12 residues. The CDR3 DNA sequence: TGTGCCAGCAGCTCCTTAGGGGTTCAGGCTTTCTTT. This sequence encodes CASSSLGVQAFF.

This clonotype came up many times. The chain carries TRBV29-1 and TRBJ2-2, with D tentatively TRBD1 (7 bases). The germline gives CDR1 SQVTM, CDR2 ANQGSEA. Trimming took 4 bases from V and 3 from J, leaving 12 bases between them. The CDR3 extends over 14 amino acids. CDR3 sequence reads: CSVGTGEDTGELFF. CDR3 bases: TGCAGCGTTGGAACAGGGGAGGACACCGGGGAGCTGTTTTTT.

This clonotype was observed many times. This chain uses TRBV18 with TRBJ2-1; D not resolved. Trimming cost V 3 bases and J 5 bases, with 14 bases left between them. The germline V gene has CDR1 KGHSH and CDR2 LQKENI. This CDR3 has 15 amino acids. CDR3 amino acids: CASSPAEADNNEQFF. In nucleotides, the CDR3 is TGTGCCAGCTCACCCGCCGAGGCCGACAACAATGAGCAGTTCTTC.

This clonotype was recorded many times. V is TRBV7-2 and J is TRBJ1-5; D remains ambiguous. The CDR3 is 14 amino acids. The V end was cut by 2 bases, the J end by 4 bases, with 9 bases between. The germline V gene encodes CDR1 SGHTA and CDR2 FQGNSA. The CDR3 protein is CASSLKMGNQPQHF. DNA of the CDR3: TGTGCCAGCAGCTTAAAGATGGGGAATCAGCCCCAGCATTTT.

The V call is TRBV5-1, the J call TRBJ2-1; D not certain. Germline assignment: CDR1 SGHRS and CDR2 YFSETQ. CDR3 length: 16 residues. The V end lost 1 base, the J end lost 0 bases, and 11 bases lay between the germline ends. The CDR3, as DNA: TGCGCCAGCAGCTTGCTCCCGCGGTTCTCCTACAATGAGCAGTTCTTC. Amino acids: CASSLLPRFSYNEQFF.

Ten or more counts support this clonotype. V gene TRBV6-5 combines with J gene TRBJ1-1; tentative D call: TRBD1 (6 bases). V gave up 4 bases and J gave up 0 bases, with 9 bases separating them. Germline V gene lookup returns CDR1 MNHEY and CDR2 SVGAGI. The CDR3 contains 14 residues. In nucleotides, the CDR3 is TGTGCCAGCAGTTTCGACAGGATGAACACTGAAGCTTTCTTT. It codes for CASSFDRMNTEAFF.

This clonotype showed up many times. This chain connects TRBV11-1 to TRBJ2-1, with a tentative D call TRBD1 (5 bases). This CDR3 contains 14 residues. V dropped 5 bases and J dropped 0 bases, with 8 bases sitting between them. The germline gives CDR1 SGHAT, CDR2 FQDESV (reference sequence). CDR3 DNA: TGTGCCAGCAGCCCTGACAGCTCCTACAATGAGCAGTTCTTC. Its translation is CASSPDSSYNEQFF.

Details on this clonotype: A clone one base away is much larger, so this may be a read error. The chain joins TRBV27 to TRBJ1-4; 7 bases map to TRBD1. Germline V gene lookup returns CDR1 MNHEY and CDR2 SMNVEV (reference sequence). The CDR3 is made up of 14 amino acids. CDR3 protein: CASSWTGLNETLFF. The DNA for the CDR3 is TGTGCCAGCAGTTGGACAGGCCTTAATGAAACACTGTTTTTT.

This clonotype occurred many times. This chain connects TRBV6-6 to TRBJ1-1; 7 bases line up with TRBD1. The CDR3 sequence is 15 residues long. Germline loops: CDR1 MNHNY, CDR2 SVGAGI (reference sequence). The V and J ends lost 0 bases and 7 bases, in that order; junction bases with no gene match: 8. The CDR3 is CASSYSPTGMVEAFF. CDR3 nucleotide sequence: TGTGCCAGCAGTTACTCCCCGACAGGGATGGTTGAAGCTTTCTTT.

This clonotype was seen many times. This rearrangement joins TRBV3-1 to TRBJ2-5; TRBD2 might be the D (6 bases). Germline lookup yields CDR1 LGHDT and CDR2 YNNKEL (reference sequence). This CDR3 has 14 amino acids. V was shortened by 4 bases and J by 1 base, with 10 bases between the two germline ends. The DNA of the CDR3 is TGTGCCAGCAGCCGCGGGGTCCCCCAAGAGACCCAGTACTTC. Translation gives CASSRGVPQETQYF.